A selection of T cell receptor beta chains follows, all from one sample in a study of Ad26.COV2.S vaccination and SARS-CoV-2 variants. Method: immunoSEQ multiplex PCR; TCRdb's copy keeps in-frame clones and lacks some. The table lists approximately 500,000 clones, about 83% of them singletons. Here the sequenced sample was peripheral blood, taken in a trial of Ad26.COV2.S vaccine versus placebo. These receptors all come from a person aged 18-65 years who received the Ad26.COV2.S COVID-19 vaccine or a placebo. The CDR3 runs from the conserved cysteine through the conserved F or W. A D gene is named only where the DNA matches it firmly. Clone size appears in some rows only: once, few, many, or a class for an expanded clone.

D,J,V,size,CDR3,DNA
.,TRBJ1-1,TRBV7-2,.,CASSRATDLNTEAFF,TGTGCCAGCAGCCGGGCCACAGACCTTAACACTGAAGCTTTCTTT
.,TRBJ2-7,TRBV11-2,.,CASSFEVGIHEQYF,TGTGCCAGCAGCTTTGAGGTCGGGATCCACGAGCAGTACTTC
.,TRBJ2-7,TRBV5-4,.,CASSTDRSSYEQYF,TGTGCCAGCAGCACCGACAGGAGCTCCTACGAGCAGTACTTC
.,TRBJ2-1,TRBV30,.,CAWSVDEQFF,TGTGCCTGGAGTGTGGATGAGCAGTTCTTC
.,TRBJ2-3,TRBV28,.,CASSTPGAKGTQYF,TGTGCCAGCAGTACCCCGGGAGCTAAGGGTACGCAGTATTTT
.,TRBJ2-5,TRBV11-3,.,CASSKGTGGVETQYF,TGTGCCAGCAGCAAAGGGACCGGCGGGGTAGAGACCCAGTACTTC
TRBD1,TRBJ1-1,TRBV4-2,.,CASSQSAGQGHTEAFF,TGTGCCAGCAGCCAATCCGCGGGACAGGGGCACACTGAAGCTTTCTTT
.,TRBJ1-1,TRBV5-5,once,CASSLSQGLSLSEAFF,TGTGCCAGCAGCTTGAGTCAGGGTTTGTCCCTTTCTGAAGCTTTCTTT
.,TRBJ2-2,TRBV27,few,CASSLGQETNTGELFF,TGTGCCAGCAGTTTGGGGCAGGAGACGAACACCGGGGAGCTGTTTTTT
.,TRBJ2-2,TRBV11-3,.,CASSLGVNFGDINTGELFF,TGTGCCAGCAGCTTAGGGGTTAATTTCGGGGACATTAACACCGGGGAGCTGTTTTTT
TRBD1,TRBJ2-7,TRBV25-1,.,CASSVSGTAVGEQYF,TGTGCCAGCAGTGTTTCCGGGACAGCCGTGGGGGAGCAGTACTTC
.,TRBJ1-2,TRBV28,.,CASRIQGYSGYTF,TGTGCCAGCCGAATACAGGGTTACAGCGGCTACACCTTC
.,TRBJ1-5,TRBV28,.,CASAGGGSNQPQHF,TGTGCCAGCGCCGGGGGGGGTAGCAATCAGCCCCAGCATTTT
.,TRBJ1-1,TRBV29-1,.,CSVEGVRAANTEAFF,TGCAGCGTTGAAGGTGTGCGGGCCGCGAACACTGAAGCTTTCTTT
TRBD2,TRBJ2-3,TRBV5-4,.,CASSAPGLAGVDTQYF,TGTGCCAGCAGCGCGCCGGGACTAGCGGGAGTAGATACGCAGTATTTT
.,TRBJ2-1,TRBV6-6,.,CASSTMGRNNEQFF,TGTGCCAGCAGTACAATGGGCCGAAACAATGAGCAGTTCTTC
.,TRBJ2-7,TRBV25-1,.,CASSEQGGEQYF,TGTGCCAGCAGTGAACAGGGTGGCGAGCAGTACTTC
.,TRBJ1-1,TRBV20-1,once,CSASSGAWTEAFF,TGCAGTGCTAGTTCGGGGGCTTGGACTGAAGCTTTCTTT
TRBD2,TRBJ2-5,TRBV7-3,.,CASSLDGRRETQYF,TGTGCCAGCAGCTTGGACGGGAGGAGGGAGACCCAGTACTTC
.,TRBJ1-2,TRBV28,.,CASSPPPGYGYTF,TGTGCCAGCAGCCCTCCCCCAGGGTATGGCTACACCTTC
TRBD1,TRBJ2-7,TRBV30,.,CAFDRGHGYEQYF,TGTGCCTTTGACAGGGGGCATGGTTACGAGCAGTACTTC
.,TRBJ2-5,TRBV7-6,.,CASSLQEETQYF,TGTGCCAGCAGCTTACAAGAAGAGACCCAGTACTTC
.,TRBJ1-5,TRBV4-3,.,CASSQDGREPQHF,TGCGCCAGCAGCCAAGATGGGAGGGAACCCCAGCATTTT
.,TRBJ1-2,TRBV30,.,CAWTRAANYGYTF,TGTGCCTGGACCAGGGCGGCTAACTATGGCTACACCTTC
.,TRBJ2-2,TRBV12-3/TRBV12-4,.,CASTGWTGELFF,TGTGCCAGCACCGGGTGGACCGGGGAGCTGTTTTTT
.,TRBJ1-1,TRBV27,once,CASSTQYTGNTEAFF,TGTGCCAGCAGTACCCAATATACCGGGAACACTGAAGCTTTCTTT
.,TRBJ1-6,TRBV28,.,CASRAQSQGSPLHF,TGTGCCAGCAGGGCCCAATCCCAAGGGTCACCCCTCCACTTT
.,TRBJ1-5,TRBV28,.,CASRGGTRSWPQHF,TGTGCCAGCAGGGGGGGGACCCGAAGCTGGCCCCAGCATTTT
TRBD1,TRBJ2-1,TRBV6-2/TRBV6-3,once,CASSDGQGSGDEQFF,TGTGCCAGCAGTGACGGACAGGGCTCTGGGGATGAGCAGTTCTTC
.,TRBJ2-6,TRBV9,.,CASSPRPEGANVLTF,TGTGCCAGCAGCCCACGGCCGGAGGGGGCCAACGTCCTGACTTTC
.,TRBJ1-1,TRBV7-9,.,CASSSRSQVTKAFF,TGTGCCAGCAGCTCACGGTCACAGGTTACGAAAGCTTTCTTT
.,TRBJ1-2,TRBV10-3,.,CAISWEYGGYTF,TGTGCCATCAGTTGGGAGTACGGAGGCTACACCTTC
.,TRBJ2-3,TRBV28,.,CASSPRSDTQYF,TGTGCCAGCAGCCCACGATCAGATACGCAGTATTTT
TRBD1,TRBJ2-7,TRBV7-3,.,CASSLYGTGYEQYF,TGTGCCAGCAGTCTCTACGGGACAGGATACGAGCAGTACTTC
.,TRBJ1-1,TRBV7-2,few,CASSFGPRAFF,TGTGCCAGCAGCTTCGGGCCCCGAGCTTTCTTT
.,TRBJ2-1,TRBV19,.,CASSIDGLPYNEQFF,TGTGCCAGTAGTATAGACGGACTGCCCTACAATGAGCAGTTCTTC
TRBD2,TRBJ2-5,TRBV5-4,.,CASSDPLAGVEETQYF,TGTGCCAGCAGCGACCCTCTAGCGGGAGTTGAAGAGACCCAGTACTTC
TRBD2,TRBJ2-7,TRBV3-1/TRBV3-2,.,CASSQGGPGLAAYEQYF,TGTGCCAGCAGCCAAGGCGGCCCGGGACTAGCGGCCTACGAGCAGTACTTC
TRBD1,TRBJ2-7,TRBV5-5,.,CASSPWSGGAGEQYF,TGTGCCAGCAGCCCCTGGTCAGGGGGCGCGGGGGAGCAGTACTTC
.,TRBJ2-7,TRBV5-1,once,CASSLEGWYEQYF,TGCGCCAGCAGCTTGGAGGGGTGGTACGAGCAGTACTTC
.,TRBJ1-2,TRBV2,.,CASSDSGTVANYGYTF,TGTGCCAGCAGTGACTCAGGGACGGTTGCTAACTATGGCTACACCTTC
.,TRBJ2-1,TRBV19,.,CASTGTPSYNEQFF,TGTGCCAGTACCGGCACCCCGTCCTACAATGAGCAGTTCTTC
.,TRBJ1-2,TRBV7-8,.,CASSLVRGNNYGYTF,TGTGCCAGCAGCTTAGTAAGGGGGAATAACTATGGCTACACCTTC
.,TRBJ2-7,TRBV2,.,CASSVRYEQYF,TGTGCCAGCAGTGTTAGGTACGAGCAGTACTTC
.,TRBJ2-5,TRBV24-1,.,CATSDPGLPTETQYF,TGTGCCACCAGTGATCCCGGTCTACCCACGGAGACCCAGTACTTC
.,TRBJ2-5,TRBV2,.,CASSVTRGVWETQYF,TGTGCCAGCAGTGTGACCAGGGGCGTGTGGGAGACCCAGTACTTC
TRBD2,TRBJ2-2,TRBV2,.,CASRLTSGDTGELFF,TGTGCCAGCAGGCTGACTAGCGGAGACACCGGGGAGCTGTTTTTT
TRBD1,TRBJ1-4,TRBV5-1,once,CASSLGTANEKLFF,TGCGCCAGCAGTCTCGGGACAGCTAATGAAAAACTGTTTTTT
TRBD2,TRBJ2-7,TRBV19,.,CASTRGLASDEQYF,TGTGCCAGTACCAGGGGACTAGCATCGGACGAGCAGTACTTC
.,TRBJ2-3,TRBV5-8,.,CASSLRGERTDTQYF,TGTGCCAGCAGCTTGCGAGGGGAAAGGACAGATACGCAGTATTTT
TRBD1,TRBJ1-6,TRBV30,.,CAWSPGQGAGNSPLHF,TGTGCCTGGAGTCCGGGACAGGGGGCTGGTAATTCACCCCTCCACTTT
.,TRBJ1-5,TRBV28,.,CASMGQGHQPQHF,TGTGCCAGCATGGGCCAGGGGCATCAGCCCCAGCATTTT
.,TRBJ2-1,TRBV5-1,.,CASRTVDSYNEQFF,TGCGCCAGCAGAACAGTAGATTCCTACAATGAGCAGTTCTTC
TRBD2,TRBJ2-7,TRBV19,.,CASSMNLAGGPGYEQYF,TGTGCCAGTAGTATGAATCTAGCGGGAGGGCCGGGGTACGAGCAGTACTTC
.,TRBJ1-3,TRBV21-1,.,CATQDRRNTIYF,TGTGCCACCCAAGACAGACGAAACACCATATATTTT
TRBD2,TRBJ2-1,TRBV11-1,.,CASSPTSAYNEQFF,TGTGCCAGCAGCCCGACTAGCGCATACAATGAGCAGTTCTTC
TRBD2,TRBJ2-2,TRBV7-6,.,CASSLALAGGATGELFF,TGTGCCAGCAGCTTAGCCCTAGCGGGAGGAGCCACCGGGGAGCTGTTTTTT
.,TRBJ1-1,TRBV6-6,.,CASSTQGPDEAFF,TGTGCCAGCAGTACCCAAGGGCCAGATGAAGCTTTCTTT